The 15 T cell receptor beta chains in this list originate from one sample, sequenced in a study of CD8+ T cells in alopecia areata. Specified treatment: oral pan-JAK inhibitor, 5-10 mg twice daily. Extraction of RNA preceded its reverse transcription into cDNA, which served as the sequencing template. Repertoires were generated with immunoSEQ multiplex PCR, while TCRdb's copy carries only in-frame clones and drops some. The sample shows roughly 220,000 clones, 66% of them seen only once. Material: CD4+ T cells sorted from blood, obtained at week 44, from a patient treated with tofacitinib. Receptors were obtained from a human donor with alopecia areata.

The chain employs TRBV5-1 and TRBJ2-7, with 7 bases that match TRBD2. The ends lost 6 bases at V and 0 bases at J; junction bases unmatched: 9. This CDR3 has 15 amino acids. Looked up from germline, CDR1 is SGHRS and CDR2 is YFSETQ. DNA for the CDR3: TGCGCCAGCACCCTGGGAGGGGCACCCTCCTACGAGCAGTACTTC. Protein product: CASTLGGAPSYEQYF. Combining the CDR3 with reference TRBV5-1 and TRBJ2-7 gives the whole variable domain KAGVTQTPRYLIKTRGQQVTLSCSPISGHRSVSWYQQTPGQGLQFLFEYFSETQRNKGNFPGRFSGRQFSNSRSEMNVSTLELGDSALYLCASTLGGAPSYEQYFGPGTRLTVT.

The V and J genes are TRBV2 and TRBJ1-2; TRBD1 might be the D (5 bases). Trimming removed 3 bases at V and 3 bases at J, with 14 bases between. The CDR3 has 15 residues. Germline V gene sequence: CDR1 SNHLY, CDR2 FYNNEI. The DNA of the CDR3 is TGTGCCAGCAGTGACGGCGGGGACTCTTACTATGGCTACACCTTC. Its protein product is CASSDGGDSYYGYTF.

V usage is TRBV30 and J usage is TRBJ1-3; D is unresolved. Trimming took 7 bases from V and 1 from J, leaving 8 bases between them. From germline, CDR1 is GTSNPN and CDR2 SVGIG (reference sequence). The CDR3 totals 12 residues. The CDR3 DNA reads as TGTGCCTTCGGGGATTCTGGAAACACCATATATTTT. Residues: CAFGDSGNTIYF.

This clone was recorded once. The chain has TRBV27 and TRBJ1-2; TRBD1 aligns across 8 bases. V was pared by 6 bases and J by 2 bases, with 11 bases of the junction left unmatched. Germline V lookup: CDR1 MNHEY, CDR2 SMNVEV (reference sequence). The CDR3 runs 16 residues. DNA of the CDR3: TGTGCCAGCAGCTTACGAACAGGGGGGCCCAACTATGGCTACACCTTC. As protein: CASSLRTGGPNYGYTF.

Many counts were recorded for this clone. The chain uses TRBV25-1 and TRBJ2-2; 9 bases are shared with TRBD1. Germline V gives CDR1 MGHDK, CDR2 SYGVNS. This CDR3 region has 15 residues. Trimming took 6 bases from V and 4 from J; bases not matched to a gene: 6. CDR3 sequence: CASSGQGTITGELFF. CDR3 nucleotides: TGTGCCAGCAGCGGACAGGGGACCATCACCGGGGAGCTGTTTTTT.

V is TRBV4-1 and J is TRBJ2-3; TRBD2 matches at 10 bases. The CDR3 totals 16 residues. Germline CDR1 reads MGHRA; CDR2 reads YSYEKL. The V segment lost 6 bases and the J segment 2 bases; nucleotides outside the gene matches: 8. CDR3 amino acids: CASRSVGLAVTDTQYF. The CDR3 DNA sequence: TGCGCCAGCAGGTCAGTCGGACTAGCGGTCACAGATACGCAGTATTTT.

This chain uses TRBV25-1 with TRBJ2-7; TRBD1 might be the D (6 bases). The V gene's germline CDR1 is MGHDK and CDR2 SYGVNS. Trimming removed 3 bases at V and 3 bases at J, with 12 bases between. This CDR3 is 14 amino acids long. The CDR3, as DNA: TGTGCCAGCAGTGATCCGGACAGAAACTACGAGCAGTACTTC. Translation gives CASSDPDRNYEQYF.

The J gene is TRBJ1-6, the V gene TRBV7-8; D unresolved. V was cut by 1 base and J by 7 bases, with 2 bases left in between. The CDR3 is made up of 12 amino acids. CDR1 is SGHVS and CDR2 is FQNEAQ in the germline V gene. The CDR3 nucleotides are TGTGCCAGCAGCTTAGTCAATTCACCCCTCCACTTT. Translated, it gives CASSLVNSPLHF.

V usage is TRBV5-6 and J usage is TRBJ1-1; D perhaps matches TRBD1 (5 bases). CDR1 SGHDT and CDR2 YYEEEE come from the germline V gene. The CDR3 length is 18 residues. V shed 0 bases and J shed 0 bases, with 18 bases lying between them. CDR3 in DNA: TGTGCCAGCAGCTTGGGGAGGGGCGGGACCCTGATGAACACTGAAGCTTTCTTT. Amino acid sequence: CASSLGRGGTLMNTEAFF.

V usage is TRBV27 and J usage is TRBJ2-5; D is perhaps TRBD2 (6 bases). Germline lookup yields CDR1 MNHEY and CDR2 SMNVEV (reference sequence). Trimming took 1 base from V and 5 from J, leaving 11 bases between them. The CDR3 spans 14 residues. CDR3 nucleotides: TGTGCCAGCAGTTTATTTCGGGGGTCGGAGACCCAGTACTTC. It yields the protein CASSLFRGSETQYF.

CDR3 DNA: TGCGCCAGCAGCAGGGACCTCCGGTCGGAGACCCAGTACTTC. It translates to CASSRDLRSETQYF. The V gene is TRBV5-1, the J gene TRBJ2-5; the D gene could be TRBD1 or TRBD2 (5 bases each). The CDR3 runs 14 residues. V lost 4 bases and J lost 5, with 15 bases in between. CDR1 is SGHRS and CDR2 is YFSETQ in the germline V gene. Based on the CDR3 plus reference TRBV5-1 and TRBJ2-5, the full variable domain is KAGVTQTPRYLIKTRGQQVTLSCSPISGHRSVSWYQQTPGQGLQFLFEYFSETQRNKGNFPGRFSGRQFSNSRSEMNVSTLELGDSALYLCASSRDLRSETQYFGPGTRLLVL.

Comment on this clone: This sample includes further DNA sequences coding for the same CDR3. V is TRBV6-5 and J is TRBJ1-1, with D unclear. With 5 bases removed from V and 12 bases from J, the gap between germline ends came to 22 bases. Germline assignment: CDR1 MNHEY and CDR2 SVGAGI. The CDR3 runs 14 residues. The CDR3 region has the DNA TGTGCCAGCAGTCCCGGACGGAGCCTGGGAGGAACTTTCTTT. Amino acids: CASSPGRSLGGTFF.

The V call is TRBV30, the J call TRBJ1-1; 7 bases agree with TRBD1. CDR1 and CDR2 from the germline V gene are GTSNPN and SVGIG (reference sequence). The CDR3 extends over 16 amino acids. V lost 3 bases, J lost 3 bases, and 13 bases stayed unmatched. The CDR3 region is CAWRPGRGRMYTEAFF. CDR3 nucleotide sequence: TGTGCCTGGAGACCGGGGAGGGGGCGAATGTACACTGAAGCTTTCTTT.

V usage is TRBV7-6 and J usage is TRBJ2-6, with D possibly being TRBD1 (6 bases). The germline V gene encodes CDR1 SGHVS and CDR2 FNYEAQ. The CDR3 extends over 15 amino acids. Trimming cost V 7 bases and J 0 bases, with 10 bases left between them. As DNA, the CDR3 is TGTGCCAGCACGGGACACCCCTCTGGGGCCAACGTCCTGACTTTC. It yields the protein CASTGHPSGANVLTF. Based on the CDR3 plus reference TRBV7-6 and TRBJ2-6, the full variable domain is GAGVSQSPRYKVTKRGQDVALRCDPISGHVSLYWYRQALGQGPEFLTYFNYEAQQDKSGLPNDRFSAERPEGSISTLTIQRTEQRDSAMYRCASTGHPSGANVLTFGAGSRLTVL.

This clone was recorded a few times. The chain employs TRBV5-1 and TRBJ2-3; 9 bases are a match to TRBD2. CDR1 and CDR2 from the germline V gene are SGHRS and YFSETQ. V shed 2 bases, J shed 6 bases, and the junction held 7 bases outside the gene matches. CDR3 size: 15 residues. The CDR3 nucleotides read TGCGCCAGCAGCTTCTCCAGCGGGGGGACGGATACGCAGTATTTT. It codes for CASSFSSGGTDTQYF.